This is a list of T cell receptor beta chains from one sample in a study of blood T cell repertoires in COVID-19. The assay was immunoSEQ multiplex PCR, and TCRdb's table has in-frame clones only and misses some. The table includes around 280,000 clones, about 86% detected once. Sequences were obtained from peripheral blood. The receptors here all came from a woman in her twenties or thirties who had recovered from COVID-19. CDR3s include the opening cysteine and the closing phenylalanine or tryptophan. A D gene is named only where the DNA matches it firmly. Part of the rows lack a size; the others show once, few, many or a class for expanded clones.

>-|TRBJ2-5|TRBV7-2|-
TGTGCCAGCAGCTTACAATTCCGGCGGGCAGAGACCCAGTACTTC
CASSLQFRRAETQYF
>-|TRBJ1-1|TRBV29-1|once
TGCAGCGTTCTCGGGGGAGGCATGAACACTGAAGCTTTCTTT
CSVLGGGMNTEAFF
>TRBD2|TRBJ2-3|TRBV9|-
TGTGCCAGCAGCGCCACTAGCGGTATTGCGACAGATACGCAGTATTTT
CASSATSGIATDTQYF
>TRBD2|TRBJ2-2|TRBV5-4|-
TGTGCCAGCAGCGTGGGACTAGCGATCACCGGGGAGCTGTTTTTT
CASSVGLAITGELFF
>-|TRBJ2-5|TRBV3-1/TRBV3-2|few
TGTGCCAGCAGCCCCTCGGGGAACATCCAGACCCAGTACTTC
CASSPSGNIQTQYF
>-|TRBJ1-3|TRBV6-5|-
TGTGCCAGCAGTTGGAGGTCCCTCTCTGGAAACACCATATATTTT
CASSWRSLSGNTIYF
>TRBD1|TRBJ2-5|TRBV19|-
TGTGCCAGTAGCACCGGGACAGAGACTTATTACCAAGAGACCCAGTACTTC
CASSTGTETYYQETQYF
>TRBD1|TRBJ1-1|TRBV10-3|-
TGTGCCATCAAAGGGGGACAGGGGAACACTGAAGCTTTCTTT
CAIKGGQGNTEAFF
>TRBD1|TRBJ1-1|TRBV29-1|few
TGCAGCGTTGAAAACAGGGGATCTTTGGTAGCTTTCTTT
CSVENRGSLVAFF
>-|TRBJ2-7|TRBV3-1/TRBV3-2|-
TGTGCCAGCAGCCAGGGGAGGATTAACTACGAGCAGTACTTC
CASSQGRINYEQYF
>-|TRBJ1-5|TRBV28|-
TGTGCCAGCAGTATCCGACAGGTTAGCAATCAGCCCCAGCATTTT
CASSIRQVSNQPQHF
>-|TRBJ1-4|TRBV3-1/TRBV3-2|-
TGTGCCAGCAGCCAAGAGACTGGGTATGAAAAACTGTTTTTT
CASSQETGYEKLFF
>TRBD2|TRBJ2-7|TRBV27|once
TGTGCCAGCAGACCGACTAGCTCTGCGGCCTACGAGCAGTACTTC
CASRPTSSAAYEQYF
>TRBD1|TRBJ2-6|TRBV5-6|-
TGTGCCAGCAGCTTTCTGTCGCAGGGGGCTAGTGGGGCCAACGTCCTGACTTTC
CASSFLSQGASGANVLTF
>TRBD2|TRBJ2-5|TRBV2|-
TGTGCCAGCAGTGAATTTATGCTAGCGGAGTACTTC
CASSEFMLAEYF
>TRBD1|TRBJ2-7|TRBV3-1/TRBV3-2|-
TGTGCCAGCAGCAGCCGGGACAGGGGCTACGAGCAGTACTTC
CASSSRDRGYEQYF
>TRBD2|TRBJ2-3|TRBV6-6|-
TGTGCCAGCAGTCCTGCACGACTAGCGGGGGGCCCTGGGACGCAGTATTTT
CASSPARLAGGPGTQYF
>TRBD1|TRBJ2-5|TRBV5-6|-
TGTGCCAGCAGCGACACCGGGACAGAAGAGACCCAGTACTTC
CASSDTGTEETQYF
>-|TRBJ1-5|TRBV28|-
TGTGCCAGCAGTTTACGGTTTGAGCCCCAGCATTTT
CASSLRFEPQHF
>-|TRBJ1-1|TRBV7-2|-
TGTGCCAGCAGCTTAAAACAGGGCGTTGAAGCTTTCTTT
CASSLKQGVEAFF